This T cell receptor (beta chain) was identified in a study of identical twins. TCRdb reanalysed the 5' RACE reads using MiXCR and keeps one entry per CDR3 protein. The profile shows 700,000 to 950,000 distinct CDR3 sequences, about 12% of them singletons. The CDR3 is 13 residues long. With 3 bases removed from V and 3 bases from J, the gap between germline ends came to 11 bases. In germline, CDR1 is DFQATT, CDR2 SNEGSKA (reference sequence). The sample was also reused in another study, on yellow fever vaccine responses in identical twins.

The origin of this receptor is a woman between 18 and 29 years old in good health. The specimen was PBMCs. The rearrangement uses TRBV20-1 and TRBJ1-1; D is perhaps TRBD1 (5 bases). The CDR3 DNA sequence: TGCAGTGCTAGCCCCGGGGGGGACACTGAAGCTTTCTTT. This gives the protein CSASPGGDTEAFF.